The T cell receptor (beta chain) described here comes from a study of blood T cell repertoires in COVID-19. In Seattle, patients joined the study during active infection and were tracked longitudinally. Sequencing was performed with immunoSEQ multiplex PCR; in TCRdb, only in-frame clones are kept and a portion is missing. The sample contains 150,000 to 200,000 clones, about 84% of which appear only once. The clonotype was recovered from a person aged 70 to 79 with COVID-19, enrolled during active disease. Sequences were obtained from peripheral blood.

The chain's CDR3 is CASSLYTVKPGHGNTEAFF. Written as DNA, the CDR3 is TGTGCCAGCAGTTTATACACAGTTAAACCGGGACATGGGAACACTGAAGCTTTCTTT. V gene TRBV28 combines with J gene TRBJ1-1, with D maybe TRBD1 (6 bases). Deletions cut 1 base from V and 1 base from J, with 22 bases between. The CDR3 is 19 amino acids. Germline CDR1 reads MDHEN; CDR2 reads SYDVKM.